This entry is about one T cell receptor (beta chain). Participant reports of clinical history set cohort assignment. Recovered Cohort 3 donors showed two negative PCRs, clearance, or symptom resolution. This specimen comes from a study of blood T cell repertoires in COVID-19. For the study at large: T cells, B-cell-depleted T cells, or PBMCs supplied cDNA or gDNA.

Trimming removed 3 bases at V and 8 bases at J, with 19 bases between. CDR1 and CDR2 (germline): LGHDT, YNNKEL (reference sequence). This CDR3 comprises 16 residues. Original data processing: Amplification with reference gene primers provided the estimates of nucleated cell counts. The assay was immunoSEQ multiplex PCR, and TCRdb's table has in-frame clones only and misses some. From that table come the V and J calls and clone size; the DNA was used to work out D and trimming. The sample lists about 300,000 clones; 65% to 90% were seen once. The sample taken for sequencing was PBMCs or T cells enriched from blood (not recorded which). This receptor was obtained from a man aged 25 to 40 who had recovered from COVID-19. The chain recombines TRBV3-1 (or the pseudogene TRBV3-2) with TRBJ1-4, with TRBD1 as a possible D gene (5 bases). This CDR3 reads CASSHTTGGRREKLFF. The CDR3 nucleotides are TGTGCCAGCAGCCATACTACGGGGGGGAGGCGCGAAAAACTGTTTTTT.